The clone carrying this T cell receptor beta chain was picked up a small number of times. These data belong to a study of response to subunit inactivated influenza vaccine. TCRdb passed the RT-PCR reads through MiXCR, listing each CDR3 protein once. The table lists about 540,000 distinct CDR3 sequences, roughly 25% of them singletons. This sample was also put to use in a study of T cells expressing NK-cell markers. That report notes: The TCR beta cDNA came from 5'RACE template switching with UMIs. All TCR beta repertoires analysed originated from sorted CD3+CD56+NKG2C+, CD3+CD56+NKG2C- and CD3+CD56-NKG2C+ T cells. Dominant NKG2C+ clonotypes made up about 1.0-8% of CD8+ T cells in roughly 6 donors. Also leading the CD3+CD56-NKG2C+ fraction in a handful of donors were these clonotypes.

The source material was CD4+ T cells sorted from PBMCs, sampled 11 to 12 days after vaccination. The receptor comes from a man between 45 and 60 years old who received an inactivated influenza vaccine.

The DNA for the CDR3 is TGTGCCAGCAGTTTGCGCAGGGATGAAAAACTGTTTTTT. The encoded protein is CASSLRRDEKLFF. The chain couples TRBV12-3 or TRBV12-4 to TRBJ1-4, with D perhaps TRBD1 (5 bases). V was cut by 3 bases and J by 6 bases, with 8 bases left in between. This CDR3 comprises 13 residues.